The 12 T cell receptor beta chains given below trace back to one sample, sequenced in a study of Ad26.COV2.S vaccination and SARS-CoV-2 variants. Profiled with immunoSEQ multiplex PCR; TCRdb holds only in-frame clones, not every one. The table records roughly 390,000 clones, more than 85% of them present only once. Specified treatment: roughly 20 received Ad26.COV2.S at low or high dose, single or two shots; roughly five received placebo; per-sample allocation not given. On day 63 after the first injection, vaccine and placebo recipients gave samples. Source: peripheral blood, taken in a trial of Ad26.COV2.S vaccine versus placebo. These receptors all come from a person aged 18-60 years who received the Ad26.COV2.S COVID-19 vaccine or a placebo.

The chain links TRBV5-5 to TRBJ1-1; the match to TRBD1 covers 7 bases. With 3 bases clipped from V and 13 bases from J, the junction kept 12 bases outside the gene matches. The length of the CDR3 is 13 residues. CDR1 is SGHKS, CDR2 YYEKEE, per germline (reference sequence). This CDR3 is CASSWRQGGLGFF. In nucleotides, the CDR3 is TGTGCCAGCAGCTGGCGGCAGGGGGGATTGGGTTTCTTT.

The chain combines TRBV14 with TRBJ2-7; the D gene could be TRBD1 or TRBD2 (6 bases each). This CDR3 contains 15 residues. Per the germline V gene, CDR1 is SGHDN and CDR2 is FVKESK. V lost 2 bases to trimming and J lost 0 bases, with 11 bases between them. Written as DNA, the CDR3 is TGTGCCAGCAGCCAAATTAAGGGGGGCTCCTACGAGCAGTACTTC. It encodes CASSQIKGGSYEQYF.

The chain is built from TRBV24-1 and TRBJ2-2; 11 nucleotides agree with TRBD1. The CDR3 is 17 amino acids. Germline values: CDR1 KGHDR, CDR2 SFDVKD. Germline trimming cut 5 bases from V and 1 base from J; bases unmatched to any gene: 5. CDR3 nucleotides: TGTGCCACCAGTGCCCGGACAGGGGGCGGGAACACCGGGGAGCTGTTTTTT. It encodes CATSARTGGGNTGELFF.

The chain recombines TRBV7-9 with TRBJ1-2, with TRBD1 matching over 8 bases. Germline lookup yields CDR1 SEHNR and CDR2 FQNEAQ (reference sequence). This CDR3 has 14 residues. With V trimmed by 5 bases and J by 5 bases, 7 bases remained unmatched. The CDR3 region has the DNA TGTGCCAGCAGCCCAGGCAGGGGGCTTTATGGCTACACCTTC. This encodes CASSPGRGLYGYTF.

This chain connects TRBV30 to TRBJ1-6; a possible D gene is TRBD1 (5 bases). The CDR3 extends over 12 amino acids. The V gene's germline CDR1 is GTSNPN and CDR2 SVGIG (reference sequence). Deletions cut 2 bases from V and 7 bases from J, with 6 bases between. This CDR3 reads CAWSPGNSPLHF. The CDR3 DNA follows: TGTGCCTGGAGTCCAGGGAATTCACCCCTCCACTTT.

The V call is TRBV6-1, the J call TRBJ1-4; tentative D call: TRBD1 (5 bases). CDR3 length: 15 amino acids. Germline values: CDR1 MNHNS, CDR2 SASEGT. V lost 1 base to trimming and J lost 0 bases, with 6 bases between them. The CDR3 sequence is CASSEGGPTNEKLFF. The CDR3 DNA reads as TGTGCCAGCAGTGAAGGGGGCCCAACTAATGAAAAACTGTTTTTT.

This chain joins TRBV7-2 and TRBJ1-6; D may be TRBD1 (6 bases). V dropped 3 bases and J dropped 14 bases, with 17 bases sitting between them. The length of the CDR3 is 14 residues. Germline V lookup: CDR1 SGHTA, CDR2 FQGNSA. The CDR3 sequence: CASSFTQGPLTLHF. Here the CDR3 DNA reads TGTGCCAGCAGCTTCACACAGGGACCGCTTACCCTCCACTTT.

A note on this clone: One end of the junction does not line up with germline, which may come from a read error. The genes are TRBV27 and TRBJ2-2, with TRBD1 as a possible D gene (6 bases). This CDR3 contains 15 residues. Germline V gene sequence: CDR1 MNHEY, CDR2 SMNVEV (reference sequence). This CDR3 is CVSSFSTGNTGELFF. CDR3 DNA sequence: TGTGTCAGCAGTTTTTCGACAGGCAACACCGGGGAGCTGTTTTTT.

This chain's CDR3 is CASSLASRGELFF. The CDR3 coding sequence is TGTGCCAGCAGCTTAGCCAGTCGGGGGGAGCTGTTTTTT. This chain connects TRBV11-2 to TRBJ2-2; D not certain. Germline CDR1 is SGHAT and CDR2 is FQNNGV. Trimming left V 1 base short and J 8 bases short, with 8 bases between. The length of the CDR3 is 13 residues.

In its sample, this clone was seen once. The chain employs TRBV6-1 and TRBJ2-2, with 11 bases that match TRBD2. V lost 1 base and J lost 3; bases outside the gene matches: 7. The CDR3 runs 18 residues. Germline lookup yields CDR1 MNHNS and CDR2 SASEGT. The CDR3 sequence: CASSEGTSGGRDTGELFF. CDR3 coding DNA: TGTGCCAGCAGTGAAGGAACTAGCGGGGGCCGGGACACCGGGGAGCTGTTTTTT.

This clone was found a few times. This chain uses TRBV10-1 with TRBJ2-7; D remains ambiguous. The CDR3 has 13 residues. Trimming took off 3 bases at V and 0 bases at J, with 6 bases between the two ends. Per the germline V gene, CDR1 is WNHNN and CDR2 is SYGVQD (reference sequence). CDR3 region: CASSEGISYEQYF. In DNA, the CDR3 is TGCGCCAGCAGTGAAGGCATCTCCTACGAGCAGTACTTC.

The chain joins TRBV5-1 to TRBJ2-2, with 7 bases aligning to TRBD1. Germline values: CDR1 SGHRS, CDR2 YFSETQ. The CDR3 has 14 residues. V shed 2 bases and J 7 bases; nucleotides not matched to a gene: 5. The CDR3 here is CASSFRGSGGELFF. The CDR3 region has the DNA TGCGCCAGCAGCTTCAGGGGGTCGGGCGGGGAGCTGTTTTTT.